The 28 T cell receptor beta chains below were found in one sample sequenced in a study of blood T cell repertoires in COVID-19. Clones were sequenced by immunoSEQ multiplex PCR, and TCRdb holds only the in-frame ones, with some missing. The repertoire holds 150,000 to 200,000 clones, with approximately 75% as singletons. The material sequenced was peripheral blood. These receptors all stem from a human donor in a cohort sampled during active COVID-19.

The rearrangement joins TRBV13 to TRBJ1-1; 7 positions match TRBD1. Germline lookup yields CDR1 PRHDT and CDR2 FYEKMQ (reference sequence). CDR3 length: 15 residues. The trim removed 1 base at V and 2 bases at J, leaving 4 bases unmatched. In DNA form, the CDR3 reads TGTGCCAGCAGCTTAGTGAGGGGGCCTAACACTGAAGCTTTCTTT. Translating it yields CASSLVRGPNTEAFF.

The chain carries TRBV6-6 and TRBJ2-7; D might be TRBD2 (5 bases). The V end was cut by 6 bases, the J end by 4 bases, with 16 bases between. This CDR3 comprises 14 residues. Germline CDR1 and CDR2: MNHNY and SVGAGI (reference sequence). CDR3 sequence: CASSDRSRRYEQYF. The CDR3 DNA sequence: TGTGCCAGCAGCGACCGATCGCGGAGGTACGAGCAGTACTTC.

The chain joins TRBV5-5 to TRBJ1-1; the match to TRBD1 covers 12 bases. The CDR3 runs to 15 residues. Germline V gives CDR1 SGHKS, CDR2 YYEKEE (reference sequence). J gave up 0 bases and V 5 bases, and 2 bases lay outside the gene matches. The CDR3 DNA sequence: TGTGCCAGCAGTGGGACAGGGGGCATGAACACTGAAGCTTTCTTT. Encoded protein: CASSGTGGMNTEAFF.

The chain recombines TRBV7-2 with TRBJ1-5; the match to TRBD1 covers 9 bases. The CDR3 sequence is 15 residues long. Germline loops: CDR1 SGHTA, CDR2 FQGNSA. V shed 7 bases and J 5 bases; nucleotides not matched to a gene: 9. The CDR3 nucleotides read TGTGCCAGCACCCCTTCGGGACAGGGTTATCAGCCCCAGCATTTT. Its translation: CASTPSGQGYQPQHF.

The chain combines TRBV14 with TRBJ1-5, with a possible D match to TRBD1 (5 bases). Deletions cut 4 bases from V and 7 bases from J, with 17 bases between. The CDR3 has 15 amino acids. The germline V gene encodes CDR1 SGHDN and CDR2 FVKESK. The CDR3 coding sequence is TGTGCCAGCAGCCGACCACAGGCAGTTTACCAGCCCCAGCATTTT. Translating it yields CASSRPQAVYQPQHF.

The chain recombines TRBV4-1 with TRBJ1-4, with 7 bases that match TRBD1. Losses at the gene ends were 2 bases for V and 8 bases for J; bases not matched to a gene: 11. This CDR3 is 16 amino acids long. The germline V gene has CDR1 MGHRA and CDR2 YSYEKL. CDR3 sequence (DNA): TGCGCCAGCAGCCAACAATCTACAGGGGTCCTCGAAAAACTGTTTTTT. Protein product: CASSQQSTGVLEKLFF.

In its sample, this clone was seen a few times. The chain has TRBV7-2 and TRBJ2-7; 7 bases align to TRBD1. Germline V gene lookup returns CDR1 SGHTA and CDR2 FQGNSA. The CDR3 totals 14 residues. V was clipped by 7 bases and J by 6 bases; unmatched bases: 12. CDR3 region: CASIWAVRGSEQYF. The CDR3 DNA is TGTGCCAGCATATGGGCAGTCAGGGGGTCCGAGCAGTACTTC.

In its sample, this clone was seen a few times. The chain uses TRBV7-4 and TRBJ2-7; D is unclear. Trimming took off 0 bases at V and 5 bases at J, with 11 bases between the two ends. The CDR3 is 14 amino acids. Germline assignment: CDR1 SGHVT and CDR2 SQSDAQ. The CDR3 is CASSLAPGFHEQYF. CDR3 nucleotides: TGTGCCAGCAGCTTAGCTCCCGGGTTCCACGAGCAGTACTTC.

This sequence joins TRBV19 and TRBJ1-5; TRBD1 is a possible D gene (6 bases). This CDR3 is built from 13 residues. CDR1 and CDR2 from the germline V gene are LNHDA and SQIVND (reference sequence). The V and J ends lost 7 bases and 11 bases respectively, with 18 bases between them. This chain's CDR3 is CASNLVPTGTQHF. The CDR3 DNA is TGTGCCAGTAACCTAGTCCCGACAGGTACCCAGCATTTT.

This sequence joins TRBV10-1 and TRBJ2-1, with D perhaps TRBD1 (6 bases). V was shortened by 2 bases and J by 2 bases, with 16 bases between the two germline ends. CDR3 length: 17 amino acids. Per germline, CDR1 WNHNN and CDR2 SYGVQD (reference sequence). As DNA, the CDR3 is TGCGCCAGCAGTGAGGAAAAAAGGGGGTCCCCCTACAATGAGCAGTTCTTC. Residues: CASSEEKRGSPYNEQFF.

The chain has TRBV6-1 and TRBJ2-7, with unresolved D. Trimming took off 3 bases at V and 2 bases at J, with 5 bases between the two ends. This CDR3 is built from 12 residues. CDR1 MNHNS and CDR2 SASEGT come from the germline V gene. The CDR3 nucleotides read TGTGCCAGCAGTGACAGGACCTACGAGCAGTACTTC. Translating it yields CASSDRTYEQYF.

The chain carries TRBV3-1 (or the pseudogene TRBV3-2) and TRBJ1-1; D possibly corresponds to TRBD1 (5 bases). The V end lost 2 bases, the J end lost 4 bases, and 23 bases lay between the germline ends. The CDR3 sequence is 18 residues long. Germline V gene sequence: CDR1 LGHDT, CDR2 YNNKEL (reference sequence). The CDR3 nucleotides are TGTGCCAGCAGCCAAACACTCCCGGGACCAGGGAGGGGCACTGAAGCTTTCTTT. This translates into CASSQTLPGPGRGTEAFF.

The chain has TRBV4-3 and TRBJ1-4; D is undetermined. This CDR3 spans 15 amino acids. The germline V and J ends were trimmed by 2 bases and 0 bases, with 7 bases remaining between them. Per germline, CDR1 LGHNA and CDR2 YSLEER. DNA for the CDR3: TGCGCCAGCAGCCAACGCGTTGCAACTAATGAAAAACTGTTTTTT. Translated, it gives CASSQRVATNEKLFF.

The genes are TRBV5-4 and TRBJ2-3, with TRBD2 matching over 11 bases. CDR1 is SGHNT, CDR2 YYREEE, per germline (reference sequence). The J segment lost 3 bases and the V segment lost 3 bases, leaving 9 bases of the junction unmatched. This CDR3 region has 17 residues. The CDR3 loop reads CASSSRGSGRATDTQYF. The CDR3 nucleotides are TGTGCCAGCAGCTCAAGGGGTAGCGGGAGGGCGACAGATACGCAGTATTTT.

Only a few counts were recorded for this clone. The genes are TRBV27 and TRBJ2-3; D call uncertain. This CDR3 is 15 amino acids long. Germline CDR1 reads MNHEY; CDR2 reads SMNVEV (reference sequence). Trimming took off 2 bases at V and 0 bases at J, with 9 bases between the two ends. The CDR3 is CASSLRHPSTDTQYF. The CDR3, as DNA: TGTGCCAGCAGTTTACGACATCCTAGCACAGATACGCAGTATTTT.

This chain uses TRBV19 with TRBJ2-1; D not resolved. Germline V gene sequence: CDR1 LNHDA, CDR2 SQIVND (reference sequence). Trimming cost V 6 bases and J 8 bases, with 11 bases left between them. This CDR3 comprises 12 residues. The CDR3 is CASRGSRYEQFF. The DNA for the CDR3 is TGTGCCAGTAGGGGTTCCAGGTATGAGCAGTTCTTC.

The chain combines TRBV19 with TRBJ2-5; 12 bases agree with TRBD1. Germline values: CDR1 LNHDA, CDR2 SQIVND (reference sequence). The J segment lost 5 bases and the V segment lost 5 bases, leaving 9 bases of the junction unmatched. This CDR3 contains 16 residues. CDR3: CASSPGTGGSWETQYF. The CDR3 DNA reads TGTGCCAGTAGTCCTGGGACAGGGGGCTCGTGGGAGACCCAGTACTTC.

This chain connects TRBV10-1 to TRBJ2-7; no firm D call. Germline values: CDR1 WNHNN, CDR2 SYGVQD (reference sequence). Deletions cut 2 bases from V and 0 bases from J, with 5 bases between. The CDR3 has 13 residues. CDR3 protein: CASSEASSYEQYF. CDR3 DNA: TGCGCCAGCAGTGAGGCCAGCTCCTACGAGCAGTACTTC.

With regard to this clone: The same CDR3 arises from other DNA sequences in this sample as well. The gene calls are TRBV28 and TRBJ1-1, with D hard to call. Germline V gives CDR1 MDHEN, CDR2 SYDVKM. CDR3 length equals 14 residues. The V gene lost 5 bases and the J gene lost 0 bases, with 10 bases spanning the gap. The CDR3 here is CASSPTGLNTEAFF. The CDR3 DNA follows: TGTGCCAGCAGTCCCACGGGGTTGAACACTGAAGCTTTCTTT.

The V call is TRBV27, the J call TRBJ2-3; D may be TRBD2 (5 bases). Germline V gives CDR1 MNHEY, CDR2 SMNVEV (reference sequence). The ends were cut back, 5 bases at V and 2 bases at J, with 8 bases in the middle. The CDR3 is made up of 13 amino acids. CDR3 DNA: TGTGCCAGCAGTGGGCGGGCCACAGATACGCAGTATTTT. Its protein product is CASSGRATDTQYF.

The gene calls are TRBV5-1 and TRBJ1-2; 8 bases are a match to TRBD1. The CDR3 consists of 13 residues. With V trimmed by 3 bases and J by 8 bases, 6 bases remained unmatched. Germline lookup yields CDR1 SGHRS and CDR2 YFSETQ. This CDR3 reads CASSSGQGGGYTF. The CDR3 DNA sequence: TGCGCCAGCAGCTCCGGACAGGGAGGCGGCTACACCTTC.

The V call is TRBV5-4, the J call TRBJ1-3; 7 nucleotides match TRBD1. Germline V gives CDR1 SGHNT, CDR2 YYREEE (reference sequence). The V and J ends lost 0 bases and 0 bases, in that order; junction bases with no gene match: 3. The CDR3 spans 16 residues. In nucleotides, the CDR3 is TGTGCCAGCAGCTTGGGGGGACAGAGCTCTGGAAACACCATATATTTT. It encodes CASSLGGQSSGNTIYF. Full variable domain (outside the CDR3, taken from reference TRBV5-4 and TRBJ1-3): ETGVTQSPTHLIKTRGQQVTLRCSSQSGHNTVSWYQQALGQGPQFIFQYYREEENGRGNFPPRFSGLQFPNYSSELNVNALELDDSALYLCASSLGGQSSGNTIYFGEGSWLTVV.

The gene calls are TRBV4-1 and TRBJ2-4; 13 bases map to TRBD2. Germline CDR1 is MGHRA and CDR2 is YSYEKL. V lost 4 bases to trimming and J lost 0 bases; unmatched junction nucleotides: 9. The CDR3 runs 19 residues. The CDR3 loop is CASSPGTSGETVAKNIQYF. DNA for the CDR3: TGCGCCAGCAGCCCCGGGACTAGCGGGGAGACGGTAGCCAAAAACATTCAGTACTTC.

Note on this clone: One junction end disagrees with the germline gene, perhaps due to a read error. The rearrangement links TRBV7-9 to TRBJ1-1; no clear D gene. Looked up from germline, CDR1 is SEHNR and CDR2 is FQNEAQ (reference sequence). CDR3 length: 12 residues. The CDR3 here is CASRLDTNKAFF. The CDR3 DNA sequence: TGTGCCAGCAGATTAGACACGAACAAAGCTTTCTTT.

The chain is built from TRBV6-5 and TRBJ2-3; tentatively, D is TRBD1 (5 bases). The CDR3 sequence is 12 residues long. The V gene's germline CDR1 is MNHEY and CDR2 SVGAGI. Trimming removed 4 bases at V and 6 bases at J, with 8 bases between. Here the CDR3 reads CASSWGPDTQYF. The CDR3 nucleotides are TGTGCCAGCAGTTGGGGCCCCGATACGCAGTATTTT.

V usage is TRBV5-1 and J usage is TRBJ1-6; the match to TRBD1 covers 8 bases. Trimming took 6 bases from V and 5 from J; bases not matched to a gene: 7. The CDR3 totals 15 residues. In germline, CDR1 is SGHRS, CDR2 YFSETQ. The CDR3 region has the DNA TGCGCCAGCACAGGGGGCGACAACCATAATTCACCCCTCCACTTT. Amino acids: CASTGGDNHNSPLHF. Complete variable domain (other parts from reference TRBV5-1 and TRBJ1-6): KAGVTQTPRYLIKTRGQQVTLSCSPISGHRSVSWYQQTPGQGLQFLFEYFSETQRNKGNFPGRFSGRQFSNSRSEMNVSTLELGDSALYLCASTGGDNHNSPLHFGNGTRLTVT.

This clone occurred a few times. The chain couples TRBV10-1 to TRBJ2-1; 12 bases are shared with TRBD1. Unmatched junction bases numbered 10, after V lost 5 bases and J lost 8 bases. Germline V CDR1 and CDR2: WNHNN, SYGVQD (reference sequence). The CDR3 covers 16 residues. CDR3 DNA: TGCGCCAGCAGTTATATCCGGGACAGGGGGCTCTATGAGCAGTTCTTC. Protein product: CASSYIRDRGLYEQFF.

CDR3 in DNA: TGTGCCAGCAATCAGGGAAGCAACACTGAAGCTTTCTTT. Amino acids: CASNQGSNTEAFF. The V call is TRBV6-5, the J call TRBJ1-1; D might be TRBD1 (5 bases). The CDR3 extends over 13 amino acids. From germline, CDR1 is MNHEY and CDR2 SVGAGI. Deletions cut 7 bases from V and 2 bases from J, with 11 bases between.